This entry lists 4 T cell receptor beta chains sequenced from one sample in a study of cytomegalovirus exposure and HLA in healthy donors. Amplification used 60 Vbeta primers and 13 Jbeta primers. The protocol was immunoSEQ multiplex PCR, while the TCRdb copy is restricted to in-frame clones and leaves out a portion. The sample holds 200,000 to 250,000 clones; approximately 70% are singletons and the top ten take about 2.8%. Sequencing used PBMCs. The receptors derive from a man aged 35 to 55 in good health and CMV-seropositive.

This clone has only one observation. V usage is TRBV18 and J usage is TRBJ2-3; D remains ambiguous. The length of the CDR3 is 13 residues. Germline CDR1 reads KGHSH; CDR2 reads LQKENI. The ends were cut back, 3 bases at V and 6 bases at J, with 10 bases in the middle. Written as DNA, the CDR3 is TGTGCCAGCTCACCCCCCGGAGTCGATACGCAGTATTTT. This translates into CASSPPGVDTQYF.

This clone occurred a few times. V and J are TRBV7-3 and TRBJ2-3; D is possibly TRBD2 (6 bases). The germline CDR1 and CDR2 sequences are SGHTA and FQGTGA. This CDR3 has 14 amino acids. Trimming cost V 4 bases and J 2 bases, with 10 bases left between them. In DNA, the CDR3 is TGTGCCAGCAGCTCCGGGACTTACACAGATACGCAGTATTTT. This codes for CASSSGTYTDTQYF. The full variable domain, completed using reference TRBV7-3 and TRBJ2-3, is GAGVSQTPSNKVTEKGKYVELRCDPISGHTALYWYRQSLGQGPEFLIYFQGTGAADDSGLPNDRFFAVRPEGSVSTLKIQRTERGDSAVYLCASSSGTYTDTQYFGPGTRLTVL.

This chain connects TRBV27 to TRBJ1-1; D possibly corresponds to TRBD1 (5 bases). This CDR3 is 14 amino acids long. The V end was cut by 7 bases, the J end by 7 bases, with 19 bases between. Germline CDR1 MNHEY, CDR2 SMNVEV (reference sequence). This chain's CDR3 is CASTPGMGRLEAFF. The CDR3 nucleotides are TGTGCCAGCACACCAGGGATGGGGCGGCTTGAAGCTTTCTTT.

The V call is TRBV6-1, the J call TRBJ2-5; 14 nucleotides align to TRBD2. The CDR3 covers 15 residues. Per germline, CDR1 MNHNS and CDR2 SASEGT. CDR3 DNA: TGTGCAAGCGGGTTAGGACTAGCGGGGGGAGAGACCCAGTACTTC. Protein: CASGLGLAGGETQYF.